Detailed here is one TCR beta chain. Produced via immunoSEQ multiplex PCR; TCRdb's table is partial and in-frame only. The table records roughly 26,000 clones, roughly nine tenths of them present only once. Germline CDR1 MNHEY, CDR2 SMNVEV (reference sequence). V dropped 5 bases and J dropped 6 bases, with 17 bases sitting between them. The CDR3 contains 14 residues. This specimen comes from a study of T cell changes during pregnancy in multiple sclerosis. The source was CD8+ T cells from peripheral blood mononuclear cells, collected in the second trimester of pregnancy. The chain is built from TRBV27 and TRBJ2-7; weak D call: TRBD2 (5 bases). The source of this sequence is a female donor with multiple sclerosis, enrolled in a pregnancy study. DNA for the CDR3: TGTGCCAGCAGTATCCTTGTTGAGGGATCCGAGCAGTACTTC. Encoded protein: CASSILVEGSEQYF.